The T cell receptor (beta chain) described here comes from a study of T cells in Graves' hyperthyroidism and ophthalmopathy (dated by TCRdb to the late 2010s). Regarding the research as a whole: Peripheral blood samples were taken at the time of initial diagnosis, prior to any treatment. To identify distinguishing TCR V-J signatures, a discovery cohort of some 100 patients was used, comprising roughly 45 with Graves' ophthalmopathy and around 57 with stable Graves' hyperthyroidism. An independent validation cohort of under 20 hyperthyroidism patients and about 16 patients who later progressed to ophthalmopathy tested prospective prediction of ophthalmopathy. The roughly 91 discovery patients were randomly divided into training and test sets at a 7:3 ratio. In addition, the study compared T-cell repertoires in thyroid tissue and in blood from several Graves' hyperthyroidism patients. After sampling, hyperthyroidism patients received methimazole starting at 30 mg daily, and ophthalmopathy patients received high-dose intravenous methylprednisolone. The paper describes TCR Vbeta CDR3 sequencing of more than 120 peripheral blood samples, made up of 40 to 45 ophthalmopathy patients, roughly 75 hyperthyroidism patients and some 17 progressor patients.

Overall results and qualifications from the work: A 13 V-J signature model separated ophthalmopathy from stable hyperthyroidism, with around 88% sensitivity and 81% to 82% specificity in cross-validation and 80%/75% in testing. In validation, the model predicted progression to ophthalmopathy a median of approximately 6.3 months before onset, with approximately 68% sensitivity and roughly 77% specificity. Sample size was not statistically predetermined, and investigators were not blinded to group allocation. Most expanded thyroid clonotypes (frequency above 0.001) were also detected in blood, a finding suggesting that blood repertoires may reflect thyroid immune responses.

Relative to germline, V is 4 bases shorter and J is 1 base shorter, with 12 bases between their ends. The CDR3, from cysteine to phenylalanine, totals 15 residues. The CDR3 DNA has 45 bases and is translated from base 1. CDR1 and CDR2 are drawn from the germline V gene: KGHDR, SFDVKD. Stable Graves' hyperthyroidism was defined as the absence of progression to ophthalmopathy over 18 months of follow-up. Hyperthyroidism patients were newly diagnosed, had a disease duration of under 2 months, and were aged 18 to 65 years. Any patient with an uncontrolled infection, another autoimmune disease, pregnancy or lactation was excluded. Diagnoses relied on clinical symptoms, serum thyroxine and TRAb, thyroid ultrasound and orbital computed tomography. PBMCs were isolated from about 9 ml of fresh peripheral blood by Ficoll-Paque density gradient centrifugation. Total RNA was extracted using Trizol reagent, and RNA quality was assessed on an Agilent 2100 Bioanalyzer.

The TCR beta CDR3 regions were amplified from the RNA transcripts. A first-round RT-PCR of the TCR CDR3 used the HTBI primer set with the Qiagen OneStep RT-PCR kit. A second multiplex PCR round built the libraries, followed by size selection and purification. The libraries were sequenced on an Illumina HiSeq2000 using paired-end 100 bp reads. The authors' pipeline ran thus. SOAPnuke was used to process the raw data, removing reads that contained adapters or uncalled bases, had a mean Phred below 15, or lacked an exact match to the constant primer or identifier. High-quality paired reads were merged using COPE v1.2.5, and each unique nucleotide sequence was defined as a clonotype. MiTCR v1.1 was used to align the clonotypes against IMGT TRBV, TRBD and TRBJ reference segments. The analysis included only V-J combinations with a frequency above 0.0001, which together covered 99% to 99.2% of the repertoires. A TCS score was defined as the ratio between F50 (clonal expansion) and ExV (chaos), using BLOSUM62-based TCRdist between CDR3 peptides within each V-J. Welch's t-statistics and random forest reduced several hundred V-J features to 13, which were used in a naive Bayes classifier (R e1071). The public reads were quality trimmed at Q25 with fastp and then assembled into clones with MiXCR by TCRdb, keeping productive beta chains. Merged by CDR3 protein, the rows form single entries marked with the most common genes and DNA. TCRdb's processing, not the authors', yielded these V and J calls. A total of under 350,000 distinct CDR3 sequences appear in this sample, roughly a fifth of them only once. Of the sample, around 45% falls within the top ten clones.

There are many counts of this clonotype. Which antigen it targets is not known. The sample holds no much larger clone one base away, and base qualities are not on file. The sequencing input was blood. The chain couples TRBV24-1 to TRBJ2-5, and possibly TRBD2, on 7 matching bases. The receptor was derived from a woman in her forties or fifties with Graves' hyperthyroidism. CDR3 loop: CATSDPRGGQETQYF. In nucleotide form, the sequence is TGTGCCACCAGTGACCCTAGGGGGGGCCAAGAGACCCAGTACTTC.